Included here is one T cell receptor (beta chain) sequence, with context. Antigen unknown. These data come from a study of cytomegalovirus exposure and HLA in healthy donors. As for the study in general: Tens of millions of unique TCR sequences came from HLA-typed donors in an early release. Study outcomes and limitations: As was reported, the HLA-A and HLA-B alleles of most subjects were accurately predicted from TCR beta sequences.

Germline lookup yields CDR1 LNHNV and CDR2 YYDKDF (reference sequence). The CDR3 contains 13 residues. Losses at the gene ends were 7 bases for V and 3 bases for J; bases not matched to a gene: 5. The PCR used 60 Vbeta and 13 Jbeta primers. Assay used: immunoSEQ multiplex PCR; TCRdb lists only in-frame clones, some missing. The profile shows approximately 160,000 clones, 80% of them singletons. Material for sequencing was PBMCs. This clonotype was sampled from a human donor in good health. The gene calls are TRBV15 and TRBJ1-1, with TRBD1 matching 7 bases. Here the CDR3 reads CATKGGGYTEAFF. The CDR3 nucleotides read TGTGCCACCAAAGGGGGCGGATACACTGAAGCTTTCTTT.